This T cell receptor (beta chain) originates from a study of T-cell reconstitution after alpha-beta-depleted transplantation in children. J gave up 0 bases and V 2 bases, and 12 bases lay outside the gene matches. Germline assignment: CDR1 SGHAT and CDR2 FQDESV (reference sequence). The CDR3 runs to 19 residues. Preparing the TCRbeta library involved the use of unique molecular identifiers. A single record per CDR3 protein comes from TCRdb applying MiXCR to the PCR reads. The repertoire consists of about 540,000 distinct CDR3 sequences, with approximately 16% occurring once and the leading ten covering more than 2.5%.

The source is a human donor who donated a stem cell graft to a child with acute lymphoblastic leukemia. Specimen: PBMCs from the stem cell graft donor, collected from the stem cell graft. This sequence joins TRBV11-1 and TRBJ1-1; TRBD1 matches at 10 bases. CDR3 DNA: TGTGCCAGCAGCTTATTAGCCGGGACAGGGGTTTTTGTGAACACTGAAGCTTTCTTT. Translated, it gives CASSLLAGTGVFVNTEAFF.